This T cell receptor beta chain was identified in a study of blood T cell repertoires in COVID-19. The wider study: PBMCs, B-cell-depleted T cells, or T cells were the source of the cDNA or gDNA that made up the material.

Clones were sequenced by immunoSEQ multiplex PCR, and TCRdb holds only the in-frame ones, with some missing. The data hold 5,000 to 5,500 clones, with 88% observed a single time. The CDR3 contains 14 residues. Germline lookup yields CDR1 MNHEY and CDR2 SVGAGI. Trimming pared 11 bases from V and 0 bases from J, leaving 15 bases between. Source material: peripheral blood. The receptor's source is a woman older than 75 with acute or convalescent COVID-19. The chain employs TRBV6-5 and TRBJ2-3; a weak D match, TRBD2 (6 bases). In nucleotides, the CDR3 is TGTGCCTCAATCGCCGGGACTAGCACAGATACGCAGTATTTT. Protein sequence: CASIAGTSTDTQYF.